The rows below give T cell receptor beta chains drawn from one sample of a study of T-cell memory formation after mild COVID-19. Using its own MiXCR run on the 5' RACE reads, TCRdb lists one record per CDR3 protein. The data show 55,000 to 75,000 distinct CDR3 sequences, around 30% seen once. Input material: PBMCs or a T cell subset sorted from them (not recorded which). Source of these receptors: a young man who had mild COVID-19 (a few samples of this study predate the infection). Cell type and time point are not known. Each CDR3 is given without its conserved first and last residue. Clone size is shown for a subset of rows, as once, few, many or a class of expanded clone.

clone_size j_call v_call cdr3_aa
few TRBJ1-6 TRBV6-2/TRBV6-3 ASSPGPTYSPLH
few TRBJ2-3 TRBV5-6 ASSGGASTDTQY
. TRBJ2-4 TRBV20-1 SARGTEAKNIQY
. TRBJ2-7 TRBV7-9 ASSSQGVGRGGFSYEQY
. TRBJ2-3 TRBV3-1 ASSQAIAVPTDTQY
. TRBJ1-5 TRBV7-2 ASSLGGRDNQPQH
. TRBJ2-7 TRBV12-3/TRBV12-4 ASSPGGPYEQY
few TRBJ2-3 TRBV23-1 ASIRAVVRNTQY
. TRBJ1-1 TRBV19 ASNTGQDMNTEAF
. TRBJ1-5 TRBV4-1 ASSPRAISNQPQH
. TRBJ1-1 TRBV7-9 ASSFHRTVGNTEAF
few TRBJ2-2 TRBV4-2 ASSQSWTSGEFNTGELF
. TRBJ2-2 TRBV2 ASSGGVGVGELF
many TRBJ2-1 TRBV6-2/TRBV6-3 ASSPGLAAGEQF
few TRBJ2-3 TRBV4-3 ASSQRLAGDTDTQY
. TRBJ2-5 TRBV7-9 ASSSTLAAETQY
. TRBJ2-5 TRBV12-3/TRBV12-4 ASSPGRQETQY
. TRBJ2-1 TRBV29-1 SVEVGSRRGEQF
few TRBJ1-5 TRBV6-2/TRBV6-3 ASSTGENQPQH
. TRBJ2-2 TRBV12-3/TRBV12-4 ASSLQGARSSGELF
few TRBJ1-4 TRBV5-1 AIEDEALGEKLF
few TRBJ2-2 TRBV20-1 SASEEVGNTGELF
. TRBJ2-2 TRBV7-2 ASSLPRSGGWSTGELF
. TRBJ2-1 TRBV6-5 ASSYGRANYNEQF
. TRBJ2-3 TRBV7-9 ASSPIAGPRTDTQY
. TRBJ2-1 TRBV6-2/TRBV6-3 ASSYGGNYNEQF
few TRBJ2-2 TRBV4-2 ASSHRLGGSNTGELF
. TRBJ2-7 TRBV9 ASSVGASGGYEQY
. TRBJ1-1 TRBV6-2/TRBV6-3 ASSGGTKYEAF
few TRBJ2-7 TRBV28 ASSLGTSYEQY
. TRBJ2-1 TRBV7-2 ASSLPRGRGPYNEQF
. TRBJ2-5 TRBV5-5 ASSLYETQY
few TRBJ2-5 TRBV20-1 SARVSGGAETQY
. TRBJ1-2 TRBV25-1 ASGSGAGSYT
. TRBJ2-5 TRBV4-1 ASSPVGAGGPETQY
few TRBJ2-7 TRBV3-1 ASSLGTGYEQY
. TRBJ2-2 TRBV5-4 ASSDSNWGHTGELF
few TRBJ2-1 TRBV4-2 ASSQVLTHNEQF
once TRBJ2-5 TRBV18 ASSPAVTGGETQY
. TRBJ2-4 TRBV29-1 SVEFQSKNIQY
. TRBJ1-2 TRBV6-5 ASAAFGTAYGYT
. TRBJ1-2 TRBV5-1 ASSPNRDKRKHYGYT
. TRBJ2-1 TRBV7-9 ASSFLLAGGYNEQF